This T cell receptor beta chain came from a study of T cell responses to AZD1222 COVID-19 vaccine (dated by TCRdb to the early 2020s). For context, the study as a whole: AZD1222 recipients given second doses at about 4 weeks or at about 12 weeks were pooled, since spike-specific TCR depth and breadth were not found to differ between the two schedules. A total of approximately 250 trial participants underwent TCR sequencing, of whom 207 had received two doses of AZD1222 and roughly 26 had received two doses of the MenACWY control vaccine. Trial participants were enrolled by age into subgroups of 18-55, 56-69 and 70-plus years, and about 150, 27 and 61 TCR-sequenced participants, respectively, were included in these subgroups.

Here is what the overall study found, with its caveats: Because no day 14 peak-response samples were available, repertoires were characterized only after the peak T cell response. Participants were mostly white British, with more females than males. The authors suggested clonal diversity may have been underestimated. The 56-69-year group was small, and its depth increase did not reach significance, likely because of low power. Nearly half of unique spike-specific TCRs reportedly recognized epitopes outside regions mutated in the B.1.351 and B.1.1.7 variants. After two AZD1222 doses, both the breadth and the depth of spike-specific TCRs were significantly higher than at day 0 and than in MenACWY recipients. Conclusions about previously exposed vaccinees were limited because only six AZD1222 recipients were SARS-CoV-2 seropositive at baseline. The vaccine-associated CD4 TCRs covered the entire spike protein, and the dominant responses fell in regions 160-218 and 743-854.

The CDR3 regions of human TCRbeta chains were subjected to immunosequencing. The published analysis was carried out like this. Repertoire TCRs were matched against a reference library of SARS-CoV-2-specific TCRs generated with the MIRA antigen-specificity platform. Breadth was defined as the fraction of unique TCRs that were SARS-CoV-2-associated, and depth was defined as the fraction of total T cells that were SARS-CoV-2-associated. Using the MIRA data, each spike-specific TCR was mapped to the spike region that the TCR reacts to and placed in a CD4 or CD8 class. Log10-transformed breadth and depth values were compared by one-way ANOVA with Sidak's multiple comparisons tests. TCRdb took this table from immuneACCESS and kept in-frame rearrangements with V and J called. Such tables lack part of the clones; where checked against another copy, unresolved V genes explain under half of the gap, and the rest is unexplained. Clone size and the V and J calls come from that table; the DNA yielded D and trimming. The sample contains about 83,000 clones, around 88% of them found a single time. The top ten clones comprise more than 8.5% of the sample.

V is clipped by 7 bases and J by 2 bases, and the sequence between their germline boundaries is 9 bases long. Per the germline V gene, SQVTM is the CDR1 and ANQGSEA is the CDR2. From the cysteine through the phenylalanine, the CDR3 covers 11 amino acids. The kept DNA is CDR3 alone, 33 bases in frame from the first base. In the case of this clone: Its antigen is currently not known. No per-base quality is available; no much larger clone lies one base away.

The time point label, as the study defines it: baseline before first vaccination. Samples from vaccinated people were obtained from the UK trials COV001 and COV002, which included a single-blind randomized controlled phase 2/3 trial of AZD1222 (ChAdOx1 nCoV-19) in healthy adults. For TCRbeta chain sequencing, PBMC samples were collected from trial participants at day 0 and at day 28 after the second dose. Rearrangement joined TRBV29-1 to TRBJ2-7; the D gene is perhaps TRBD2, from 5 matching bases. The receptor was isolated from an adult in good health. Specimen: peripheral blood, collected on day 0 of AZD1222 vaccination. The DNA is TGCAGCGGGGCCGGGGCCTACGAGCAGTACTTC. This yields the protein CSGAGAYEQYF.